This TCR beta chain was captured by sequencing in a study of vaccination and CD4 T cells after COVID-19. As to this clonotype: The target antigen is unknown.

Cultured CD4+ T-cell DNA underwent Oncomine TCR Beta short-read sequencing. One entry per CDR3 protein results from TCRdb running MiXCR on the PCR reads. Among roughly 11,000 distinct CDR3 sequences listed, about 41% were seen once. Described treatment: approximately 10-day PBMC culture with coronavirus spike peptide pools or control peptides (ViraFEST assay). Antigen-specific T cells were expanded with peptide pools by ViraFEST, and TCRs were then sequenced. The CDR3 is 18 residues long. J was trimmed by 0 bases and V by 5 bases; bases with no gene match: 9. CDR1 is LNHDA, CDR2 SQIVND, per germline (reference sequence).

This TCR was sampled from a human donor with COVID-19. The V call is TRBV19, the J call TRBJ2-6, with TRBD1 matching over 8 bases. Sequencing was performed on cultured CD4+ T cells from blood, taken after SARS-CoV-2 vaccination. The CDR3 is CASSRTGTGYSGANVLTF. The CDR3 DNA follows: TGTGCCAGTAGTCGTACCGGGACAGGATACTCTGGGGCCAACGTCCTGACTTTC.